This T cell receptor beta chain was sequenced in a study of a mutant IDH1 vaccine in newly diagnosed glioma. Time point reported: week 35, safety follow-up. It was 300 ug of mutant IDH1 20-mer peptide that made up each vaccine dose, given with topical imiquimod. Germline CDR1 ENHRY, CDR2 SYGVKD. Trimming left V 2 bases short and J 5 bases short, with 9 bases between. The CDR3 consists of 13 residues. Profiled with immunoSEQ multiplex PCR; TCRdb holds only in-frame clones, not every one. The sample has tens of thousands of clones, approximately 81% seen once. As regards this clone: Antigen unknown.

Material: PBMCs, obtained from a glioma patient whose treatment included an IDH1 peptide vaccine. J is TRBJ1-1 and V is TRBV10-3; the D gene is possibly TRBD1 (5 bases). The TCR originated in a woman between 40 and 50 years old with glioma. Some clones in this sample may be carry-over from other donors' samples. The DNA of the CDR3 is TGTGCCATCAGTGAGCCAGAGGGGACTGAAGCTTTCTTT. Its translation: CAISEPEGTEAFF.